The 9 T cell receptor beta chains given below trace back to one sample, sequenced in a study of shared clonotypes between healthy human individuals (dated by TCRdb to 2020 to 2022). Library construction relied on the immunoSEQ multiplex PCR assay. This immuneACCESS table, as held by TCRdb, lists in-frame sequences with V and J called but not all clones. Of the missing ones, under half trace to an unresolved V gene in checked studies; the others have no known cause. For this sample there are some 2.1 million clones; roughly 95% appear just once. The ten largest clones represent 1.1% of the sample. CD8 naive samples consisted of CD45RO-negative cells that were positively selected for CCR7, yielding a CD45RA+CCR7+ population without TemRA cells. The specimen sequenced was naive CD8+ T cells sorted from blood. What the cell subset or site label conveys for this sample: CD45RA+CCR7+. These receptors originate from a man younger than 35 in good health.

V is TRBV5-6 and J is TRBJ1-1; possible D gene TRBD1, 6 bases. The CDR3 spans 15 residues. CDR1 is SGHDT and CDR2 is YYEEEE in the germline V gene. Trimming left V 0 bases short and J 4 bases short, with 13 bases between. The chain's CDR3 is CASSLEGGLGTEAFF. The DNA for the CDR3 is TGTGCCAGCAGCTTGGAGGGGGGGCTGGGCACTGAAGCTTTCTTT.

On this clone: The same CDR3 can be traced to other DNA sequences in this sample. This chain connects TRBV11-2 to TRBJ2-7; D is ambiguous. Deletions cut 3 bases from V and 0 bases from J, with 6 bases between. Germline V gene data show CDR1 as SGHAT and CDR2 as FQNNGV. The CDR3 contains 13 residues. CDR3 nucleotide sequence: TGTGCCAGCAGCTTGGGGATCTCCTACGAGCAGTACTTC. This translates into CASSLGISYEQYF.

The CDR3: CASSAGGVSYEQYF. The CDR3 bases are TGTGCCAGCAGTGCCGGGGGGGTATCCTACGAGCAGTACTTC. The gene calls are TRBV9 and TRBJ2-7; 8 bases map to TRBD2. Trimming removed 5 bases from V and 1 base from J; junction bases left unmatched: 5. This CDR3 is built from 14 residues. Germline values: CDR1 SGDLS, CDR2 YYNGEE.

The V and J genes are TRBV23-1 and TRBJ2-5; no clear D gene. Being an ORF, TRBV23-1 has a function that is uncertain. The V end lost 2 bases, the J end lost 0 bases, and 16 bases lay between the germline ends. The CDR3 contains 17 residues. The CDR3 DNA sequence: TGCGCCAGCAGTCAACCCCCGGTCCTACCGTACCAAGAGACCCAGTACTTC. It translates to CASSQPPVLPYQETQYF.

V gene TRBV7-9 combines with J gene TRBJ2-3, with 12 bases fitting TRBD1. This CDR3 region has 15 residues. Germline V gene sequence: CDR1 SEHNR, CDR2 FQNEAQ (reference sequence). The V and J ends lost 7 bases and 7 bases, in that order; junction bases with no gene match: 9. CDR3 amino acids: CASTPGQGAANTQYF. For the CDR3, the DNA is TGTGCCAGCACCCCGGGACAGGGGGCTGCGAATACGCAGTATTTT.

A remark on this clone: The junction shows a germline mismatch at one end, possibly a read error. The V gene is TRBV6-5, the J gene TRBJ1-2, with TRBD1 as a possible D gene (5 bases). Germline V gene sequence: CDR1 MNHEY, CDR2 SVGAGI. The CDR3 is 13 amino acids. CDR3 sequence reads: CASSSIRGLGSTF. The CDR3 nucleotides read TGTGCCAGCAGTTCAATTAGGGGATTAGGCTCCACCTTC.

The chain joins TRBV9 to TRBJ1-2; D is unresolved. The CDR3 is made up of 14 amino acids. The V and J ends lost 0 bases and 7 bases respectively, with 13 bases between them. Germline lookup yields CDR1 SGDLS and CDR2 YYNGEE. The CDR3 reads CASSVEDSGSGYTF. CDR3 bases: TGTGCCAGCAGCGTAGAGGATAGCGGGAGTGGCTACACCTTC.

This chain uses TRBV27 with TRBJ2-7, with D perhaps matching TRBD1 (7 bases). The CDR3 is 14 residues long. CDR1 is MNHEY, CDR2 SMNVEV, per germline (reference sequence). The V end lost 4 bases, the J end lost 5 bases, and 15 bases lay between the germline ends. The CDR3 nucleotides read TGTGCCAGCAGTTCCTACAGGGGACTCAACGAGCAGTACTTC. It translates to CASSSYRGLNEQYF.

The count of this clone is one. The CDR3 loop is CASSGEGGGSYNEQFF. The CDR3 DNA is TGCGCCAGCAGCGGGGAAGGCGGGGGCTCCTACAATGAGCAGTTCTTC. The V and J genes are TRBV5-1 and TRBJ2-1; 7 positions match TRBD2. V shed 4 bases and J 0 bases; nucleotides not matched to a gene: 7. CDR1 SGHRS and CDR2 YFSETQ come from the germline V gene. The CDR3 has 16 amino acids.